This TCR beta chain originates from a study of blood T cells in healthy people across ages. Comment on this clonotype: Antigen specificity is unknown.

Broader study findings: Not knowing donor CMV status may have confounded expanded clonotype changes. Unsorted PBMCs blocked a conclusive comparison of naive and antigen-experienced cells.

Donors were healthy Caucasian individuals from Russia aged about 6 to 95. CDR3 length: 17 residues. Trimming shortened V by 0 bases and J by 1 base, and 18 bases separated the two germline ends. Per the germline V gene, CDR1 is GTSNPN and CDR2 is SVGIG (reference sequence). A sample-barcoded 5' primer and a J-beta primer mix were used in a second PCR of roughly 7 to 12 cycles. CDR3-containing paired-end reads numbered at least 2.5 million in each sample. TCRdb fed the 5' RACE reads into MiXCR, producing one record per CDR3 protein. This table holds 650,000 to 700,000 distinct CDR3 sequences, approximately 29% found once.

The sequence was collected from a woman older than 75 in good health. Sequencing was done on a sample of blood. The V and J genes are TRBV30 and TRBJ1-1; D may be TRBD1 (5 bases). The CDR3: CAWSVPLGAAPNTEAFF. DNA for the CDR3: TGTGCCTGGAGTGTACCTTTAGGGGCCGCACCGAACACTGAAGCTTTCTTT.